This TCR beta chain was found in a study of blood T cell repertoires in COVID-19. Study-level information: Researchers got acute and convalescent COVID-19 samples from the United States, Italy and Spain. T cells, B-cell-depleted T cells, or PBMCs supplied cDNA or gDNA.

Method: immunoSEQ multiplex PCR; TCRdb's copy keeps in-frame clones and lacks some. Of around 300,000 clones listed, 75% to 90% are singletons. Trimming cost V 4 bases and J 5 bases, with 15 bases left between them. Germline V gene sequence: CDR1 MNHEY, CDR2 SMNVEV (reference sequence). This CDR3 comprises 16 residues. The specimen was peripheral blood. The gene calls are TRBV27 and TRBJ1-6, with a tentative D call TRBD1 (6 bases). This TCR was recovered from a woman in her 70s with COVID-19, enrolled during active disease. Written as DNA, the CDR3 is TGTGCCAGCAGTTCCACAATGACAGGCCATAATTCACCCCTCCACTTT. Its protein is CASSSTMTGHNSPLHF.